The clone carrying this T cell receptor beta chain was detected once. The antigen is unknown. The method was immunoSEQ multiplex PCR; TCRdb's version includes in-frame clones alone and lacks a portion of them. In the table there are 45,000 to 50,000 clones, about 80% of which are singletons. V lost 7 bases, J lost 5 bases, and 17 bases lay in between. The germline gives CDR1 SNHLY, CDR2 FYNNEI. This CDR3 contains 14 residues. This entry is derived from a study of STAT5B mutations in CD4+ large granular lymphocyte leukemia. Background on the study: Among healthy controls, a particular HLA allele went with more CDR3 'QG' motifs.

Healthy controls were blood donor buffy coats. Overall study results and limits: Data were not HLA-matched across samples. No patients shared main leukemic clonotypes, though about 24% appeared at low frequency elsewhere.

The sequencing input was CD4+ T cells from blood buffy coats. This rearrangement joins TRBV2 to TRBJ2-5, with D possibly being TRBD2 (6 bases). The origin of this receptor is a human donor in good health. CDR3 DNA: TGTGCCAGCACCCCCGGGGGATGGAAGGAGACCCAGTACTTC. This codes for CASTPGGWKETQYF.